In its sample, the clone carrying this T cell receptor (beta chain) was seen a few times. Its antigen is unknown. The sample comes from a study of identical twins. Points from the study as a whole: Models predicted too little out-of-frame TCR alpha sharing in monozygotic twins.

TCRdb recomputed calls from the 5' RACE reads with MiXCR, one row per CDR3 protein. The repertoire holds fewer than 250,000 distinct CDR3 sequences, with about a sixth as singletons. The same sample was also studied in work on T cells expressing NK-cell markers.

Specimen: CD8+ T cells sorted from blood. The receptor was isolated from a woman between 18 and 29 years old in good health.

DNA for the CDR3: TGCAGTGCTAGCTGGGGGGGTATGAACACTGAAGCTTTCTTT. It yields the protein CSASWGGMNTEAFF. The V and J genes are TRBV20-1 and TRBJ1-1, with a possible D match to TRBD1 (5 bases). V gave up 3 bases and J gave up 0 bases, with 11 bases separating them. Per germline, CDR1 DFQATT and CDR2 SNEGSKA (reference sequence). The CDR3 totals 14 residues.